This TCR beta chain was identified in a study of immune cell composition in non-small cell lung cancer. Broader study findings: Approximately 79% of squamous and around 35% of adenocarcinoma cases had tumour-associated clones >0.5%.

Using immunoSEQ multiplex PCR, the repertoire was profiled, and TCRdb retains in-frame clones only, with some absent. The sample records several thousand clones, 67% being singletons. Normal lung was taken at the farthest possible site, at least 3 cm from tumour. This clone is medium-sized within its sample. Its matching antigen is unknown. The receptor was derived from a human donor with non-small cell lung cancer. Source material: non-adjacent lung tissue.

The CDR3 DNA reads as TGTGCCAGCAGTGAGGGTCAGGGGAGTTACGGCTATGGCTACACCTTC. Its protein is CASSEGQGSYGYGYTF. The chain joins TRBV25-1 to TRBJ1-2, with a weak D call TRBD1 (6 bases). The V gene's germline CDR1 is MGHDK and CDR2 SYGVNS. The CDR3 runs to 16 residues. Trimming took 3 bases from V and 4 from J, leaving 18 bases between them.